Given below is one T cell receptor beta chain in context. Its antigen remains unidentified. This sample stems from a study of T cell responses to AZD1222 COVID-19 vaccine. The CDR3 has 15 residues. J lost 12 bases, V lost 1 base, and 8 bases had no gene match. Germline V gene sequence: CDR1 KGHSH, CDR2 LQKENI. Pooling of second doses given at about 4 or about 12 weeks was done. Broader study findings: Only six or seven AZD1222 recipients tested seropositive at baseline. The repertoires were collected only after the peak T cell response. Spike-specific TCR repertoires showed rising breadth and depth after two AZD1222 doses.

Data came from immunoSEQ multiplex PCR; TCRdb stores just in-frame clones and leaves some out. This sample has under 45,000 clones, with approximately 88% found just once. This sequence joins TRBV18 and TRBJ1-6; TRBD1 aligns across 8 bases. This TCR was recovered from an adult who received the AZD1222 COVID-19 vaccine. The sample consisted of peripheral blood, taken 28 days after the second AZD1222 dose. The CDR3 sequence: CASSPLGQGNVPLHF. DNA of the CDR3: TGTGCCAGCTCACCACTTGGACAGGGTAACGTACCCCTCCACTTT.